The 32 T cell receptor beta chains presented below share a single source sample, sequenced in a study of blood T cell repertoires in COVID-19. Clones were read by immunoSEQ multiplex PCR, and TCRdb kept only the in-frame ones, dropping some. Counted here are hundreds of thousands of clones, about 82% occurring once; the ten biggest clones make up about 5.1%. The source material was peripheral blood. The receptors here all came from a man in his fifties with active or convalescent COVID-19.

This clone was seen only once. The J gene is TRBJ2-2, the V gene TRBV5-1; D is perhaps TRBD1 (5 bases). Germline CDR1 and CDR2: SGHRS and YFSETQ. V shed 4 bases and J shed 4 bases, with 8 bases lying between them. CDR3 length: 13 residues. The CDR3 spells CASSPQGTGELFF. The DNA for the CDR3 is TGCGCCAGCAGCCCGCAGGGCACCGGGGAGCTGTTTTTT.

V gene TRBV18 combines with J gene TRBJ2-1, with unresolved D. Germline CDR1 reads KGHSH; CDR2 reads LQKENI. The CDR3 sequence is 11 residues long. Trimming shortened V by 4 bases and J by 9 bases, and 7 bases separated the two germline ends. The CDR3 region is CASSQGGEQFF. In DNA form, the CDR3 reads TGTGCCAGCTCACAAGGCGGTGAGCAGTTCTTC.

The gene calls are TRBV5-4 and TRBJ2-6; possible D gene TRBD1, 5 bases. Trimming removed 7 bases from V and 0 bases from J, with 17 bases in between. The CDR3 loop spans 17 amino acids. From germline, CDR1 is SGHNT and CDR2 YYREEE (reference sequence). CDR3 amino acids: CASLGQPSVSGANVLTF. Here the CDR3 DNA reads TGTGCCAGCCTGGGGCAGCCATCCGTCTCTGGGGCCAACGTCCTGACTTTC.

CDR3 loop: CASSTTTSYGYTF. The CDR3, as DNA: TGTGCCAGCAGTACCACCACAAGCTATGGCTACACCTTC. The chain has TRBV28 and TRBJ1-2; no firm D call. This CDR3 is built from 13 residues. Germline V gives CDR1 MDHEN, CDR2 SYDVKM. Between the trimmed V and J ends, which lost 5 bases and 4 bases, there was a span of 11 bases.

This chain joins TRBV19 and TRBJ2-2; D call uncertain. Germline CDR1 is LNHDA and CDR2 is SQIVND (reference sequence). V was trimmed by 6 bases and J by 2 bases, leaving 4 bases between them. This CDR3 has 12 residues. This chain's CDR3 is CASSPNTGELFF. The CDR3 bases are TGTGCCAGTAGCCCTAACACCGGGGAGCTGTTTTTT.

This sequence joins TRBV20-1 and TRBJ2-1; D possibly corresponds to TRBD2 (6 bases). The germline V gene has CDR1 DFQATT and CDR2 SNEGSKA (reference sequence). This CDR3 is built from 11 residues. CDR3: CSGDWQNEQFF. CDR3 DNA sequence: TGCAGCGGGGACTGGCAAAATGAGCAGTTCTTC.

The gene calls are TRBV7-2 and TRBJ2-7, with TRBD2 identical over 7 bases. The germline V gene encodes CDR1 SGHTA and CDR2 FQGNSA. The CDR3 totals 14 residues. Trimming at V came to 1 base and at J to 2 bases, leaving 2 bases not matched to a gene. The CDR3 DNA reads TGTGCCAGCAGCTTAGATGGGGGGGCCTACGAGCAGTACTTC. Amino acids: CASSLDGGAYEQYF.

This chain links TRBV2 with TRBJ1-2; 7 bases map to TRBD1. Germline values: CDR1 SNHLY, CDR2 FYNNEI. Trimming took 4 bases from V and 4 from J; bases not matched to a gene: 9. The length of the CDR3 is 15 residues. The CDR3 protein is CASSAVTGASYGYTF. CDR3 bases: TGTGCCAGCAGTGCCGTTACAGGGGCCTCCTATGGCTACACCTTC.

The chain recombines TRBV23-1 with TRBJ2-5, with D perhaps matching TRBD2 (5 bases). TRBV23-1 is sorted into the ORF group, with uncertain function. Trimming took off 2 bases at V and 1 base at J, with 5 bases between the two ends. The CDR3 has 13 residues. The CDR3 protein is CASSQSGQETQYF. The CDR3 DNA reads TGCGCCAGCAGTCAAAGCGGCCAAGAGACCCAGTACTTC.

V gene TRBV7-9 combines with J gene TRBJ2-1; 7 bases map to TRBD1. The CDR3 runs to 15 residues. In germline, CDR1 is SEHNR, CDR2 FQNEAQ (reference sequence). V was pared by 2 bases and J by 9 bases, with 10 bases of the junction left unmatched. The DNA of the CDR3 is TGTGCCAGCAGCTTATTGTTTACAGGGGAGATTGAGCAGTTCTTC. Encoded protein: CASSLLFTGEIEQFF.

The V and J genes are TRBV6-1 and TRBJ1-1, with D unresolved. Trimming left V 2 bases short and J 8 bases short, with 12 bases between. CDR1 is MNHNS and CDR2 is SASEGT in the germline V gene. This CDR3 has 13 residues. The CDR3 nucleotides are TGTGCCAGCAGTGAACACAACACAGACGAAGCTTTCTTT. Translated, it gives CASSEHNTDEAFF.

The chain carries TRBV23-1 and TRBJ2-1; a possible D gene is TRBD2 (5 bases). TRBV23-1 is an ORF, and what it does is uncertain. The CDR3 is made up of 18 amino acids. V was trimmed by 0 bases and J by 6 bases, leaving 21 bases between them. The CDR3: CASSQSWDRGRRVNEQFF. CDR3 DNA: TGCGCCAGCAGTCAATCTTGGGATCGGGGTAGGCGGGTCAATGAGCAGTTCTTC.

V usage is TRBV28 and J usage is TRBJ2-3; maybe TRBD1 (6 bases). Germline V CDR1 and CDR2: MDHEN, SYDVKM. V dropped 4 bases and J dropped 7 bases, with 15 bases sitting between them. There are 14 residues in the CDR3. CDR3 in amino acids: CASSSTDSRYTQYF. The CDR3 DNA sequence: TGTGCCAGCAGTTCTACGGACAGCCGGTATACGCAGTATTTT. The complete variable domain, with remaining parts taken from reference TRBV28 and TRBJ2-3, reads DVKVTQSSRYLVKRTGEKVFLECVQDMDHENMFWYRQDPGLGLRLIYFSYDVKMKEKGDIPEGYSVSREKKERFSLILESASTNQTSMYLCASSSTDSRYTQYFGPGTRLTVL.

The V gene is TRBV5-1, the J gene TRBJ1-5, with D tentatively TRBD1 (5 bases). Trimming left V 0 bases short and J 6 bases short, with 7 bases between. The CDR3 length is 13 residues. From germline, CDR1 is SGHRS and CDR2 YFSETQ. The CDR3 nucleotides are TGCGCCAGCAGCTTGGAAGGGGTTCAGCCCCAGCATTTT. This gives the protein CASSLEGVQPQHF.

V usage is TRBV5-1 and J usage is TRBJ2-3, with TRBD2 matching 9 bases. The J segment lost 4 bases and the V segment lost 3 bases, leaving 3 bases of the junction unmatched. This CDR3 is 14 amino acids long. CDR1 and CDR2 (germline): SGHRS, YFSETQ. The chain's CDR3 is CASSSGLAADTQYF. As DNA, the CDR3 is TGCGCCAGCAGCTCGGGACTAGCCGCAGATACGCAGTATTTT.

A few counts support this clone. Compared with germline, one end of the junction differs, possibly owing to a read error. The rearrangement joins TRBV7-9 to TRBJ1-2; TRBD1 aligns across 7 bases. Germline V gene lookup returns CDR1 SEHNR and CDR2 FQNEAQ (reference sequence). CDR3 length equals 16 residues. CDR3 DNA sequence: TGTGCCAGCAGCCTAGCAGACAGGGCCCTTAACTATGGCTACACCTTC. This encodes CASSLADRALNYGYTF.

This clone was seen once. The chain combines TRBV7-2 with TRBJ1-3; the D gene is possibly TRBD1 (5 bases). The CDR3 contains 16 residues. The germline gives CDR1 SGHTA, CDR2 FQGNSA. V was cut by 1 base and J by 4 bases, with 14 bases left in between. The CDR3 is CASSLGPKGWGNTIYF. DNA of the CDR3: TGTGCCAGCAGCTTAGGGCCTAAGGGGTGGGGAAACACCATATATTTT.

This rearrangement joins TRBV7-9 to TRBJ1-1; possibly TRBD1 for D (6 bases). In germline, CDR1 is SEHNR, CDR2 FQNEAQ (reference sequence). The V end lost 5 bases, the J end lost 8 bases, and 12 bases lay between the germline ends. The CDR3 is 12 residues long. The CDR3 region is CASSQPDREAFF. DNA for the CDR3: TGTGCCAGCAGCCAACCCGACAGGGAAGCTTTCTTT.

This chain uses TRBV10-3 with TRBJ2-1; D is perhaps TRBD1 (6 bases). V lost 0 bases, J lost 0 bases, and 9 bases lay in between. CDR1 is ENHRY and CDR2 is SYGVKD in the germline V gene. CDR3 length equals 16 residues. Here the CDR3 DNA reads TGTGCCATCAGTGAGTCGGGGACACCCTCCTACAATGAGCAGTTCTTC. It is translated as CAISESGTPSYNEQFF.

Concerning this clone itself: One end of the junction does not line up with germline, which may come from a read error. V gene TRBV20-1 combines with J gene TRBJ1-1, with D possibly matching TRBD1 (5 bases). This CDR3 spans 8 amino acids. The germline V gene has CDR1 DFQATT and CDR2 SNEGSKA (reference sequence). CDR3 residues: CSAGGPSF. CDR3 bases: TGCAGTGCCGGGGGACCGAGCTTT.

The chain combines TRBV9 with TRBJ2-7; TRBD1 matches 11 bases. The germline gives CDR1 SGDLS, CDR2 YYNGEE. CDR3 length equals 16 residues. The V segment lost 4 bases and the J segment 7 bases; nucleotides outside the gene matches: 13. CDR3 nucleotide sequence: TGTGCCAGCAGCCCCGGACAGGGGGCTTATCGGTGGGAGCAGTACTTC. This encodes CASSPGQGAYRWEQYF.

The chain recombines TRBV20-1 with TRBJ2-1; 13 bases map to TRBD2. CDR1 is DFQATT, CDR2 SNEGSKA, per germline (reference sequence). The CDR3 extends over 15 amino acids. The V segment lost 3 bases and the J segment 7 bases; nucleotides outside the gene matches: 6. CDR3 residues: CSASPGTSGKNEQFF. CDR3 sequence (DNA): TGCAGTGCTAGTCCCGGGACTAGCGGGAAAAATGAGCAGTTCTTC.

The genes are TRBV7-9 and TRBJ2-7; 7 positions agree with TRBD1. Germline CDR1 SEHNR, CDR2 FQNEAQ (reference sequence). The CDR3 is 14 residues long. With V trimmed by 4 bases and J by 1 base, 4 bases remained unmatched. CDR3 sequence (DNA): TGTGCCAGCAGCTCCCAGACAGGGTCCTACGAGCAGTACTTC. Translation gives CASSSQTGSYEQYF.

The chain recombines TRBV28 with TRBJ1-1, with 7 nucleotides matching TRBD1. Germline CDR1 is MDHEN and CDR2 is SYDVKM. The CDR3 is made up of 16 amino acids. With V trimmed by 6 bases and J by 1 base, 11 bases remained unmatched. This chain's CDR3 is CASRLNRGLRNTEAFF. Written as DNA, the CDR3 is TGTGCCAGCAGGCTAAACAGGGGTCTAAGGAACACTGAAGCTTTCTTT.

This clone was found a few times. The chain links TRBV18 to TRBJ1-5, with TRBD1 as a possible D gene (6 bases). Germline V gene data show CDR1 as KGHSH and CDR2 as LQKENI. There are 15 residues in the CDR3. The V end lost 6 bases, the J end lost 4 bases, and 16 bases lay between the germline ends. The DNA for the CDR3 is TGTGCCAGCTCCTCTCAGACAGGATCTAATCAGCCCCAGCATTTT. It codes for CASSSQTGSNQPQHF.

This clone came up once. CDR3: CASSPLSGINTGELFF. The CDR3, as DNA: TGTGCCAGCTCACCACTTAGCGGAATAAACACCGGGGAGCTGTTTTTT. V gene TRBV18 combines with J gene TRBJ2-2; tentatively, D is TRBD2 (6 bases). This CDR3 spans 16 amino acids. V dropped 1 base and J dropped 2 bases, with 11 bases sitting between them. Germline V gives CDR1 KGHSH, CDR2 LQKENI.

The gene calls are TRBV19 and TRBJ2-3; TRBD2 agrees at 12 bases. The CDR3 spans 14 residues. Germline values: CDR1 LNHDA, CDR2 SQIVND (reference sequence). Trimming removed 9 bases from V and 5 bases from J; junction bases left unmatched: 6. For the CDR3, the DNA is TGTGCCAGCTCTAGCGGGAGGGAATTAGATACGCAGTATTTT. The encoded protein is CASSSGRELDTQYF.

J is TRBJ2-3 and V is TRBV24-1; maybe TRBD2 (5 bases). From germline, CDR1 is KGHDR and CDR2 SFDVKD. The CDR3 totals 12 residues. Trimming left V 9 bases short and J 0 bases short, with 6 bases between. DNA of the CDR3: TGTGCCACCGGGAGTAGCACAGATACGCAGTATTTT. Its protein is CATGSSTDTQYF.

This chain links TRBV10-3 with TRBJ2-2; 10 nucleotides align to TRBD1. After removal of 10 bases from V and 7 bases from J, the junction contained 6 bases not matched to a gene. CDR3 length: 13 residues. Germline V gives CDR1 ENHRY, CDR2 SYGVKD. As DNA, the CDR3 is TGTGCCAGCGGGACAGGGGCTGGCGGGGAGCTGTTTTTT. Its protein product is CASGTGAGGELFF.

J is TRBJ2-7 and V is TRBV19; D is ambiguous. V lost 11 bases, J lost 4 bases, and 18 bases lay in between. The CDR3 runs to 13 residues. Germline V CDR1 and CDR2: LNHDA, SQIVND (reference sequence). CDR3 sequence (DNA): TGTGCCTCCTCTAGTTCTCTTGGTTACGAGCAGTACTTC. This translates into CASSSSLGYEQYF.

The chain carries TRBV2 and TRBJ2-7; 7 bases map to TRBD1. With V trimmed by 5 bases and J by 10 bases, 8 bases remained unmatched. Germline V gene lookup returns CDR1 SNHLY and CDR2 FYNNEI. The CDR3 runs 12 residues. In DNA, the CDR3 is TGTGCCAGCAGTTGGAACAGGGGAACTCAGTACTTC. This codes for CASSWNRGTQYF. Using reference TRBV2 and TRBJ2-7 for the parts outside the CDR3, the full variable domain is EPEVTQTPSHQVTQMGQEVILRCVPISNHLYFYWYRQILGQKVEFLVSFYNNEISEKSEIFDDQFSVERPDGSNFTLKIRSTKLEDSAMYFCASSWNRGTQYFGPGTRLTVT.

This chain connects TRBV18 to TRBJ2-3, with 8 bases matching TRBD1. Germline V lookup: CDR1 KGHSH, CDR2 LQKENI. The CDR3 contains 15 residues. With V trimmed by 3 bases and J by 2 bases, 4 bases remained unmatched. The CDR3 DNA follows: TGTGCCAGCTCACCGGACAGGGACCTCACAGATACGCAGTATTTT. It codes for CASSPDRDLTDTQYF.